In its sample, the clone carrying this T cell receptor (beta chain) was seen a few times. The entry originates in a study of shared clonotypes between healthy human individuals. Study in general: Two women and a few men aged 18 to 49 served as donors.

Trimming took 3 bases from V and 1 from J, leaving 9 bases between them. This CDR3 is 14 amino acids long. Looked up from germline, CDR1 is SEHNR and CDR2 is FQNEAQ (reference sequence). Spread over ten immunoSEQ deep assay plates, unsorted PBMC DNA underwent sequencing. Clones were sequenced by immunoSEQ multiplex PCR, and TCRdb holds only the in-frame ones, with some missing. The table lists around 510,000 clones, around 77% of them singletons. Sequenced: PBMCs. The gene calls are TRBV7-9 and TRBJ1-1, with D possibly being TRBD1 (5 bases). The sequence was obtained from a woman between 35 and 50 years old in good health. Some clones in this sample may be carry-over from other donors' samples. The CDR3 region has the DNA TGTGCCAGCAGCTTGGGGCGGGGGAACACTGAAGCTTTCTTT. This translates into CASSLGRGNTEAFF.